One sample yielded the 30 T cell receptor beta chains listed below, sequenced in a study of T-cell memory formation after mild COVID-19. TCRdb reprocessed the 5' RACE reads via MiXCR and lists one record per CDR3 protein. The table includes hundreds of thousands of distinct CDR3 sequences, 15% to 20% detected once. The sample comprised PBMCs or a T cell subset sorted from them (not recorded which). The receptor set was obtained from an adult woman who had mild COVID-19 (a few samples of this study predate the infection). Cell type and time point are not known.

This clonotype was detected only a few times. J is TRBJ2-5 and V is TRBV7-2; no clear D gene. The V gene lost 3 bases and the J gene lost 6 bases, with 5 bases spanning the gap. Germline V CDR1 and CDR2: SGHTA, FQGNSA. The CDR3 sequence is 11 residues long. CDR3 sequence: CASSLAKTQYF. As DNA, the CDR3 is TGTGCCAGCAGCTTGGCGAAGACCCAGTACTTC.

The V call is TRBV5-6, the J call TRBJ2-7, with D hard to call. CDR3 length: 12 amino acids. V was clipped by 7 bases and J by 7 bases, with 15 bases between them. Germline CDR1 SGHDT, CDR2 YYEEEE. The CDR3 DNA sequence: TGTGCCAGCTACCCCCGGCTACGAGAGCAGTACTTC. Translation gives CASYPRLREQYF.

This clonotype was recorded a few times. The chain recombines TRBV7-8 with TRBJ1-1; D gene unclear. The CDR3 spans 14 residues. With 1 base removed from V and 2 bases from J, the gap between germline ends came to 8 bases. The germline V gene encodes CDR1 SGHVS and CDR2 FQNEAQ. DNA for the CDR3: TGTGCCAGCAGCTTAGTAGTCATAAACACTGAAGCTTTCTTT. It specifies CASSLVVINTEAFF.

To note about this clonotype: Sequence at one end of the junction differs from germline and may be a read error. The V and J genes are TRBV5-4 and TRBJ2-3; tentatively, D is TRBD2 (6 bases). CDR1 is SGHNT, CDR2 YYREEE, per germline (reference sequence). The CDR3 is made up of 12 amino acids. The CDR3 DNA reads TGTGCCAGCAGCCACCCGAACTCGCGGGGAGATTTT. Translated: CASSHPNSRGDF.

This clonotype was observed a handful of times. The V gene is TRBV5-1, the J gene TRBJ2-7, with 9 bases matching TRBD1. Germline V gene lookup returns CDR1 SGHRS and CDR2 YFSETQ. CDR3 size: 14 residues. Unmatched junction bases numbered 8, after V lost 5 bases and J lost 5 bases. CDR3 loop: CASRKQGAGDEQYF. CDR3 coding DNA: TGCGCCAGCAGGAAACAGGGGGCAGGGGACGAGCAGTACTTC.

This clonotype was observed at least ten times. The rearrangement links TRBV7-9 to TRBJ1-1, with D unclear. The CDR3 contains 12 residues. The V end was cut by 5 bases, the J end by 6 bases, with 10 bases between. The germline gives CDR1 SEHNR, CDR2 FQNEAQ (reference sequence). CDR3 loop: CASSLTSAEAFF. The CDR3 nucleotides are TGTGCCAGCAGCCTTACCAGTGCTGAAGCTTTCTTT.

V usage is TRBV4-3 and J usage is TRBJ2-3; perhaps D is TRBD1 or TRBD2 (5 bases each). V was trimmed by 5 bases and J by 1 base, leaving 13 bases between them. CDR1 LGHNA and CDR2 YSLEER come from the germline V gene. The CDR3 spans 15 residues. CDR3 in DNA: TGCGCCAGCAGCTCCCGGGACCTCGGCACAGATACGCAGTATTTT. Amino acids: CASSSRDLGTDTQYF.

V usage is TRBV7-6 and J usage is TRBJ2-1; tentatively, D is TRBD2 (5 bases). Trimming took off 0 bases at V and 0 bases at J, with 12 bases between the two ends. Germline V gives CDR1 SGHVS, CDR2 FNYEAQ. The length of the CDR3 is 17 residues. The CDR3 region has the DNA TGTGCCAGCAGCTTAGCGGGTTGGGGAGACTCCTACAATGAGCAGTTCTTC. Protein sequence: CASSLAGWGDSYNEQFF.

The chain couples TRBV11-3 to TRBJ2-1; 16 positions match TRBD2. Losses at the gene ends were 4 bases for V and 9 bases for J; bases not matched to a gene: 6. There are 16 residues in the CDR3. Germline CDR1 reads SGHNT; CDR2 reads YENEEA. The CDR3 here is CASSSGLAGGPGEQFF. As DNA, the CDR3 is TGTGCCAGCAGCTCGGGACTAGCGGGGGGGCCAGGTGAGCAGTTCTTC.

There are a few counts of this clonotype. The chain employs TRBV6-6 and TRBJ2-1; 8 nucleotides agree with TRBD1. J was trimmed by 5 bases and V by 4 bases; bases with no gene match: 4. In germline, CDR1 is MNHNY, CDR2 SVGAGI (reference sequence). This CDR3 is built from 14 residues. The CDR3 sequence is CASSSGTGNNEQFF. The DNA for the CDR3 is TGTGCCAGCAGTTCCGGGACAGGCAACAATGAGCAGTTCTTC.

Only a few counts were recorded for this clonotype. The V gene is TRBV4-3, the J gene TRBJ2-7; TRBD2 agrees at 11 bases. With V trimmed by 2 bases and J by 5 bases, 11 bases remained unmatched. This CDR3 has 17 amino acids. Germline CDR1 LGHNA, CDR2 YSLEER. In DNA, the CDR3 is TGCGCCAGCAGCCAAAGAGTGGCTAGCGGGAGGCTTGACGAGCAGTACTTC. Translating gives CASSQRVASGRLDEQYF.

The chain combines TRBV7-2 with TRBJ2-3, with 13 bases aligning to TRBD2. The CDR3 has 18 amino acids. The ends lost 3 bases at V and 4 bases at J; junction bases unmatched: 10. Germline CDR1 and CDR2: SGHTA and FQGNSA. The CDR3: CASSLYGTSGIWSDTQYF. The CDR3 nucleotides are TGTGCCAGCAGCTTGTACGGGACTAGCGGGATATGGTCAGATACGCAGTATTTT. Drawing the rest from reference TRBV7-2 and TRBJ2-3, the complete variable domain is GAGVSQSPSNKVTEKGKDVELRCDPISGHTALYWYRQSLGQGLEFLIYFQGNSAPDKSGLPSDRFSAERTGGSVSTLTIQRTQQEDSAVYLCASSLYGTSGIWSDTQYFGPGTRLTVL.

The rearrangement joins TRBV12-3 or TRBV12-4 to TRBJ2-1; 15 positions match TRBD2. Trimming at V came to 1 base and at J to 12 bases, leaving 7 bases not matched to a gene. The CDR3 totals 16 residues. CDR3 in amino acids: CASSLEGTSGRKPQFF. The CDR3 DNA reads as TGTGCCAGCAGTTTAGAGGGGACTAGCGGGAGGAAGCCGCAGTTCTTC.

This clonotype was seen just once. The CDR3 here is CATSRDSRRETQYF. For the CDR3, the DNA is TGTGCCACCAGCAGAGATAGCAGGAGGGAGACCCAGTACTTC. V is TRBV15 and J is TRBJ2-5, with a tentative D call TRBD2 (5 bases). Per the germline V gene, CDR1 is LNHNV and CDR2 is YYDKDF (reference sequence). The CDR3 is 14 residues long. V was cut by 0 bases and J by 5 bases, with 10 bases left in between.

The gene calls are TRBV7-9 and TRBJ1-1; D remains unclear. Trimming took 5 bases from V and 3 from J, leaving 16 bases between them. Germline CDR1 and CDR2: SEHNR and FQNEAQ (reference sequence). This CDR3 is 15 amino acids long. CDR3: CASSPALGLDTEAFF. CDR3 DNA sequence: TGTGCCAGCAGCCCTGCGTTAGGACTAGACACTGAAGCTTTCTTT.

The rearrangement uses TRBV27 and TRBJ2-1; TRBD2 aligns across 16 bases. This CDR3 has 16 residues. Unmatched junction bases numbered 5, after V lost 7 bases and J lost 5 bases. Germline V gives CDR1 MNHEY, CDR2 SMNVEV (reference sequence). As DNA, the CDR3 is TGTGCCAGCACCCCGGGACTAGCGGGGGGGGACAATGAGCAGTTCTTC. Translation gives CASTPGLAGGDNEQFF.

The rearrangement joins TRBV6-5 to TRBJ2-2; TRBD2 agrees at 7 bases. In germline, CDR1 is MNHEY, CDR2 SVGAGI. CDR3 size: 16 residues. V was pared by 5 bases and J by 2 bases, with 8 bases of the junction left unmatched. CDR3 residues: CASSIGVAGNTGELFF. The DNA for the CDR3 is TGTGCCAGCAGTATAGGGGTAGCGGGTAACACCGGGGAGCTGTTTTTT.

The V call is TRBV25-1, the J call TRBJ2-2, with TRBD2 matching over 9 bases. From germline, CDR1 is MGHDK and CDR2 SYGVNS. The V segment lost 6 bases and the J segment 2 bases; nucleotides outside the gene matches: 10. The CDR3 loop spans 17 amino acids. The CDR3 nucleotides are TGTGCCAGCAGGGCCCCGGGACTAGCTATTAACACCGGGGAGCTGTTTTTT. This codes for CASRAPGLAINTGELFF. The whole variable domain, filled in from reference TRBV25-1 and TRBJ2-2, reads EADIYQTPRYLVIGTGKKITLECSQTMGHDKMYWYQQDPGMELHLIHYSYGVNSTEKGDLSSESTVSRIRTEHFPLTLESARPSHTSQYLCASRAPGLAINTGELFFGEGSRLTVL.

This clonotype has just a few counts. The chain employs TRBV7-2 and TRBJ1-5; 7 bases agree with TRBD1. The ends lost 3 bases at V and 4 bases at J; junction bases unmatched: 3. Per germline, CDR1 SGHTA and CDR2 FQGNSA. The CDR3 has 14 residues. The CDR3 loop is CASSFGTANQPQHF. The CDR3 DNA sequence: TGTGCCAGCAGCTTTGGGACAGCAAATCAGCCCCAGCATTTT.

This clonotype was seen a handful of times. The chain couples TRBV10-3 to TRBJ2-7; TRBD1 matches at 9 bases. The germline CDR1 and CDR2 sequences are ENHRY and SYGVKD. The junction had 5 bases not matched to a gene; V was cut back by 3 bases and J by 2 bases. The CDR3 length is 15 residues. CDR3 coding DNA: TGTGCCATCAGTGATTACCGGGACAGGGCCTACGAGCAGTACTTC. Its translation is CAISDYRDRAYEQYF.

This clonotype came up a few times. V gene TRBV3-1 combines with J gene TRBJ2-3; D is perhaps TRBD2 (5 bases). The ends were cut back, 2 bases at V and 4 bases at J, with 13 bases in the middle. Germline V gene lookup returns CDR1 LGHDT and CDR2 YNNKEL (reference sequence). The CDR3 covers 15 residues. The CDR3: CASSQFTSDADTQYF. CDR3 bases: TGTGCCAGCAGCCAATTTACTAGTGATGCAGATACGCAGTATTTT.

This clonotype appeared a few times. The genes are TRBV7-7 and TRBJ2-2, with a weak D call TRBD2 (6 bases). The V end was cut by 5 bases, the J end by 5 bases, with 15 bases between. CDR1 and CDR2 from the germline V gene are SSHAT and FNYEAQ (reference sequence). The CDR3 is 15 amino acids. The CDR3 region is CASSPPGLQTGELFF. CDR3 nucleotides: TGTGCCAGCAGCCCCCCGGGACTCCAAACCGGGGAGCTGTTTTTT.

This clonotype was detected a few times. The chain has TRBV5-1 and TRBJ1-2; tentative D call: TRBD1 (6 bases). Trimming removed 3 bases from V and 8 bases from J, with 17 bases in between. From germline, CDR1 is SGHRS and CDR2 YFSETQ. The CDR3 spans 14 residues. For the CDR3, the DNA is TGCGCCAGCAGCTCTATCGGGACACATACAGGCTACACCTTC. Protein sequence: CASSSIGTHTGYTF.

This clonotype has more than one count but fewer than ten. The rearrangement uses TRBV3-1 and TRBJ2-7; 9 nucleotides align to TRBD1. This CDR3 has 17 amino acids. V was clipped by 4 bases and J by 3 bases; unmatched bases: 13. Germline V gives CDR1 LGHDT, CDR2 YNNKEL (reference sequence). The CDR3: CASSPRPRTGVGYEQYF. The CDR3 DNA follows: TGTGCCAGCAGCCCTCGACCCCGGACAGGGGTTGGCTACGAGCAGTACTTC.

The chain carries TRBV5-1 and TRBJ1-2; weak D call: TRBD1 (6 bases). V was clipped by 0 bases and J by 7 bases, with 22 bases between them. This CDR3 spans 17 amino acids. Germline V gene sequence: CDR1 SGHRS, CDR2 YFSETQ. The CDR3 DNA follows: TGCGCCAGCAGCTTGGAATTCGGGGGCAGGGATGGCGGTGGCTACACCTTC. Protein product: CASSLEFGGRDGGGYTF.

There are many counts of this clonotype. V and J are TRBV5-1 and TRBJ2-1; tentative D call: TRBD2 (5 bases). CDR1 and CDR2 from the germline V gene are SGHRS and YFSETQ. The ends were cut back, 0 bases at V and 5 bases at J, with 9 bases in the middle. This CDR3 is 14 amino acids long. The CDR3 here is CASSLGVGDNEQFF. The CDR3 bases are TGCGCCAGCAGCTTGGGTGTCGGGGACAATGAGCAGTTCTTC.

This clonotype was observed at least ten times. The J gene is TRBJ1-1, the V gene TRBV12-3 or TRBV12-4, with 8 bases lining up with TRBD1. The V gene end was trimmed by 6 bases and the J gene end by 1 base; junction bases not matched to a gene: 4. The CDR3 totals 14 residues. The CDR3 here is CASRGQESNTEAFF. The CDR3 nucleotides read TGTGCCAGCAGGGGACAGGAATCGAACACTGAAGCTTTCTTT.

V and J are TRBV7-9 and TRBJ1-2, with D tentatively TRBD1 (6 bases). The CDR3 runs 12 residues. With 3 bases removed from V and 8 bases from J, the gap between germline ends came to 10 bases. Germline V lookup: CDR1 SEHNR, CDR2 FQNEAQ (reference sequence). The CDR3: CASSLTGEGYTF. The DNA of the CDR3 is TGTGCCAGCAGCTTGACAGGAGAGGGCTACACCTTC.

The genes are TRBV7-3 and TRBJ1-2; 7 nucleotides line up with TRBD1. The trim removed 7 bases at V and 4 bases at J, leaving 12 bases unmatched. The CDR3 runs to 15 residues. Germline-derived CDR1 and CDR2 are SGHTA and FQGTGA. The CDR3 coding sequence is TGTGCCAGCACCTCCGGGGTTCAGGGGGTCTATGGCTACACCTTC. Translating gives CASTSGVQGVYGYTF.

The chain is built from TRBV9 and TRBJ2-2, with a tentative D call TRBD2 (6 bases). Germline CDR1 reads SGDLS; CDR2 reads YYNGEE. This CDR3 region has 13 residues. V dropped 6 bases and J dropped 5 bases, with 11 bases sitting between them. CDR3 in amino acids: CASTAGRTGELFF. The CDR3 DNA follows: TGTGCCAGCACCGCGGGACGAACCGGGGAGCTGTTTTTT.